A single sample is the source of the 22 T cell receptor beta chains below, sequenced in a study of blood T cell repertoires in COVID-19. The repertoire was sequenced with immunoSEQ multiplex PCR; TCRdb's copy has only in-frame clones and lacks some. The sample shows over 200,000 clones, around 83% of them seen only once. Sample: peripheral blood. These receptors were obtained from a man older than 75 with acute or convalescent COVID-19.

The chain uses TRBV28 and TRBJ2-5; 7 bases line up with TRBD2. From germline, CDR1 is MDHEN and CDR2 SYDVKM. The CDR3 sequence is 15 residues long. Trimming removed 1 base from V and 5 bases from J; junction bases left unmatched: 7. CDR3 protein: CASSLYGLERETQYF. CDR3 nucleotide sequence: TGTGCCAGCAGTTTATATGGACTAGAGAGGGAGACCCAGTACTTC.

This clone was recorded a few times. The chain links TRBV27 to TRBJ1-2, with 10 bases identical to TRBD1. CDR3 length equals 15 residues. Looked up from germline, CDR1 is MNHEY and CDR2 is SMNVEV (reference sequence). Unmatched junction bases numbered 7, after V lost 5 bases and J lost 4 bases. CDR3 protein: CASSRSTGGGYGYTF. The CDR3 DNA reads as TGTGCCAGCAGTAGGTCGACAGGGGGCGGCTATGGCTACACCTTC.

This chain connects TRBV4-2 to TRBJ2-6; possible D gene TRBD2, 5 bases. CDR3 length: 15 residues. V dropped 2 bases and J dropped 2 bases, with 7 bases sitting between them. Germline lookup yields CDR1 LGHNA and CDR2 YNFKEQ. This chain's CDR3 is CASSQKGAGANVLTF. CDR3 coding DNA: TGTGCCAGCAGCCAAAAGGGAGCTGGGGCCAACGTCCTGACTTTC.

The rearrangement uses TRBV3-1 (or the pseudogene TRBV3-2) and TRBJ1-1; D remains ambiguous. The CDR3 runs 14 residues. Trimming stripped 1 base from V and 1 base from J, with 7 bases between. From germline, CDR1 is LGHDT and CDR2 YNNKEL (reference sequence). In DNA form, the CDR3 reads TGTGCCAGCAGCCAAGCGGGGAGGAACACTGAAGCTTTCTTT. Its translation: CASSQAGRNTEAFF.

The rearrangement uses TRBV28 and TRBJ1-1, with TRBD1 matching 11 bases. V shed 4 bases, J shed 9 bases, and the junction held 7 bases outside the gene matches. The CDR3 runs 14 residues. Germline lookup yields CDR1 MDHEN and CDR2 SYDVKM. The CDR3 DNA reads TGTGCCAGCAGTTCCCAGGGACAGGGGGGCAAAGCTTTCTTT. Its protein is CASSSQGQGGKAFF. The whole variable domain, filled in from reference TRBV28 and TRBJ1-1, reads DVKVTQSSRYLVKRTGEKVFLECVQDMDHENMFWYRQDPGLGLRLIYFSYDVKMKEKGDIPEGYSVSREKKERFSLILESASTNQTSMYLCASSSQGQGGKAFFGQGTRLTVV.

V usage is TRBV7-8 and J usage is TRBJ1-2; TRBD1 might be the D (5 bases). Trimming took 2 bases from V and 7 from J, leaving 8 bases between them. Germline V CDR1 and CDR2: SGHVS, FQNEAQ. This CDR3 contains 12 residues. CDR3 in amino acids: CASSLFGGGYTF. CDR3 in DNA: TGTGCCAGCAGCTTATTCGGGGGTGGCTACACCTTC.

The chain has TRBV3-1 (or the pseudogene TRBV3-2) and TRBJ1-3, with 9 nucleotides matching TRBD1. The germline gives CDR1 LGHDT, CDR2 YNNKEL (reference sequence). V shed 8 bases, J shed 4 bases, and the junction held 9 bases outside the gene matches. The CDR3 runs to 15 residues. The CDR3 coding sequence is TGTGCCAGCGGGACAGGGCTCTTGAGAGGAAACACCATATATTTT. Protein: CASGTGLLRGNTIYF.

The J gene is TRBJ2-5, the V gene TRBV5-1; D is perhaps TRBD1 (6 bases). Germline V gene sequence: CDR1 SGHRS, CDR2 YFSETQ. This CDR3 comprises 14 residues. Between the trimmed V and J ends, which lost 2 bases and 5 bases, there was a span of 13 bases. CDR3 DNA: TGCGCCAGCAGCTTAAGCAGGGGCGGGGAGACCCAGTACTTC. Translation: CASSLSRGGETQYF. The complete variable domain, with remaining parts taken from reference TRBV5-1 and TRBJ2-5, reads KAGVTQTPRYLIKTRGQQVTLSCSPISGHRSVSWYQQTPGQGLQFLFEYFSETQRNKGNFPGRFSGRQFSNSRSEMNVSTLELGDSALYLCASSLSRGGETQYFGPGTRLLVL.

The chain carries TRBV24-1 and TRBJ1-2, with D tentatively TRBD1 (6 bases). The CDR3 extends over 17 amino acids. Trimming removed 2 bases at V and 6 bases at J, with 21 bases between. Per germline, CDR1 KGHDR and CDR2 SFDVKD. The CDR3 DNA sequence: TGTGCCACCAGTGATTCACGACAGGAAATCATTGAGGATGGCTACACCTTC. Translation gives CATSDSRQEIIEDGYTF.

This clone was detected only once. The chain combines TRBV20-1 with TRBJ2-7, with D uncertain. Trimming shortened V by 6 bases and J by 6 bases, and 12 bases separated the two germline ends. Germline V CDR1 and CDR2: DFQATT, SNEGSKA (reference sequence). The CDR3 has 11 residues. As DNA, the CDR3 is TGCAGTGCCCCTAGTGGGTTCGAGCAGTACTTC. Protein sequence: CSAPSGFEQYF.

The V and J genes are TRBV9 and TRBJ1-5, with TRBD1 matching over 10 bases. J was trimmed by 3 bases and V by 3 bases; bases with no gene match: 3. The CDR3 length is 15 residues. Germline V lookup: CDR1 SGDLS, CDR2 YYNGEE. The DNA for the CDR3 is TGTGCCAGCAGCGGACAGGGGGCAAACAATCAGCCCCAGCATTTT. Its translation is CASSGQGANNQPQHF.

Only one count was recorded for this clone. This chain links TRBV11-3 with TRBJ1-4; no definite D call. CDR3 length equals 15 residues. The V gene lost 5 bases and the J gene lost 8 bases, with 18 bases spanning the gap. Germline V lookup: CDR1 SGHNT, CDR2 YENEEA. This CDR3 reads CASSLWRGPEEKLFF. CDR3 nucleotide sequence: TGTGCCAGCAGCCTATGGCGGGGTCCCGAGGAAAAACTGTTTTTT.

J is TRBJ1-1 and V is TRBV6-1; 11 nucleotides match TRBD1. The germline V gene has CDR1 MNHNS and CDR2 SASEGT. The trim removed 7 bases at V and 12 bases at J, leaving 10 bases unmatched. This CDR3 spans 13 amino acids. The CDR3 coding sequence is TGTGCCAGCACCACGGACAGGGGGCCGTTGACTTTCTTT. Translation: CASTTDRGPLTFF.

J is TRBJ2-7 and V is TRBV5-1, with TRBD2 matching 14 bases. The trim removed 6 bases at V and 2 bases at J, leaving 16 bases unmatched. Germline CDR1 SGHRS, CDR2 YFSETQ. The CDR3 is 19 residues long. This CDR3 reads CASTRHGLAGGRATYEQYF. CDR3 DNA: TGCGCCAGCACTAGACATGGACTAGCGGGGGGTCGAGCTACCTACGAGCAGTACTTC.

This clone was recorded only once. DNA for the CDR3: TGTGCCAGCAGCCCGAGGGTGCAGGGGGCCTTTGAGACCCAGTACTTC. This sequence encodes CASSPRVQGAFETQYF. This rearrangement joins TRBV9 to TRBJ2-5; 8 nucleotides line up with TRBD1. The V segment lost 4 bases and the J segment 5 bases; nucleotides outside the gene matches: 13. CDR1 SGDLS and CDR2 YYNGEE come from the germline V gene. This CDR3 region has 16 residues.

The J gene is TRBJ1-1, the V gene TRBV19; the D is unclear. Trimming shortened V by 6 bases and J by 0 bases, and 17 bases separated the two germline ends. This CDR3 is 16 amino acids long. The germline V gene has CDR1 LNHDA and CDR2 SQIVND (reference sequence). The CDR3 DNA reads TGTGCCAGTAGAAATTATGGCCAGAACCTGAACACTGAAGCTTTCTTT. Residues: CASRNYGQNLNTEAFF.

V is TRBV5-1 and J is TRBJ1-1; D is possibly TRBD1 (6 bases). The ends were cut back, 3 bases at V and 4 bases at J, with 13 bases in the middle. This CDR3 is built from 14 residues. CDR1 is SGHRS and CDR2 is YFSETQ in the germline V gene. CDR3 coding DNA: TGCGCCAGCAGCTCTACAGGGAGGGGCACTGAAGCTTTCTTT. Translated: CASSSTGRGTEAFF.

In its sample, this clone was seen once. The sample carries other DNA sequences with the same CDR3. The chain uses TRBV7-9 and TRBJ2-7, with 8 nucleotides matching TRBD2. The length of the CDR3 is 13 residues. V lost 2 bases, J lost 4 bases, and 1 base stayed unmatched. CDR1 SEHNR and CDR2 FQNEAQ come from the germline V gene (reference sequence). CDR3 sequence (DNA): TGTGCCAGCAGCTTATCGGGGGGGTACGAGCAGTACTTC. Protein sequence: CASSLSGGYEQYF.

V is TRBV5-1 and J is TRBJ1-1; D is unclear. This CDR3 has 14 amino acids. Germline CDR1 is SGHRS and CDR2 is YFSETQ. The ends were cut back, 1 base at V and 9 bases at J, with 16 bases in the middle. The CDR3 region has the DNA TGCGCCAGCAGCTTGACCGACTATAGGAACCAAGCTTTCTTT. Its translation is CASSLTDYRNQAFF.

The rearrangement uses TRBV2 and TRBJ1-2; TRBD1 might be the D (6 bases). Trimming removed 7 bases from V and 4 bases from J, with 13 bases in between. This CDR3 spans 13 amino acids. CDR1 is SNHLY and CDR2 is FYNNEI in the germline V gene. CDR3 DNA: TGTGCCAGCATATCAAACAGGGTCTATGGCTACACCTTC. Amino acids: CASISNRVYGYTF.

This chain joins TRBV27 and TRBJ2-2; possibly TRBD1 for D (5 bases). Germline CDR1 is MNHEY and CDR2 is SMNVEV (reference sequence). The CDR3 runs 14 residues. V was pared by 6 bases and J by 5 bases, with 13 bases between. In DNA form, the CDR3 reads TGTGCCAGCAGGAGCAGGGTTGGGACCGGGGAGCTGTTTTTT. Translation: CASRSRVGTGELFF.

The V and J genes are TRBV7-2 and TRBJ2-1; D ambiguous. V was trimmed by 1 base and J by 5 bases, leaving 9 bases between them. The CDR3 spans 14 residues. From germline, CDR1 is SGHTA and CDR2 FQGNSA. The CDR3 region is CASSLVQLNNEQFF. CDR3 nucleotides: TGTGCCAGCAGCTTAGTACAGCTTAACAATGAGCAGTTCTTC.